These 9 T cell receptor beta chains share one sample of origin, sequenced in a study of T cell responses to AZD1222 COVID-19 vaccine. This table comes from immunoSEQ multiplex PCR, and its TCRdb copy is limited to in-frame clones, with some not included. Of roughly 130,000 clones in the sample, around 94% were seen once. The specimen was peripheral blood, collected on day 0 of AZD1222 vaccination. These receptors were collected from an adult in good health.

This chain links TRBV3-1 (or the pseudogene TRBV3-2) with TRBJ1-2, with D possibly matching TRBD1 (6 bases). The CDR3 is made up of 12 amino acids. Germline lookup yields CDR1 LGHDT and CDR2 YNNKEL (reference sequence). V was shortened by 2 bases and J by 10 bases, with 11 bases between the two germline ends. The CDR3 reads CASSQNRVSYTF. The DNA of the CDR3 is TGTGCCAGCAGCCAAAACAGGGTTTCCTACACCTTC.

V usage is TRBV5-1 and J usage is TRBJ2-5; TRBD1 or TRBD2 may be the D gene (5 bases each). Germline V gene sequence: CDR1 SGHRS, CDR2 YFSETQ. V lost 5 bases, J lost 0 bases, and 8 bases lay in between. The length of the CDR3 is 13 residues. The CDR3 region has the DNA TGCGCCAGCAGTCGGGACCACCAAGAGACCCAGTACTTC. It yields the protein CASSRDHQETQYF.

The rearrangement uses TRBV28 and TRBJ2-3; perhaps TRBD1 as D (6 bases). The CDR3 totals 17 residues. V was trimmed by 7 bases and J by 0 bases, leaving 20 bases between them. Germline CDR1 reads MDHEN; CDR2 reads SYDVKM. The CDR3 loop reads CASIPIYYRDSTDTQYF. CDR3 sequence (DNA): TGTGCCAGCATCCCGATATATTACAGGGATAGCACAGATACGCAGTATTTT. Looking up the rest from reference TRBV28 and TRBJ2-3 gives the full variable domain: DVKVTQSSRYLVKRTGEKVFLECVQDMDHENMFWYRQDPGLGLRLIYFSYDVKMKEKGDIPEGYSVSREKKERFSLILESASTNQTSMYLCASIPIYYRDSTDTQYFGPGTRLTVL.

CDR3 nucleotide sequence: TGTGCCAGCAGCTTGGTACCGGATACGCAGTATTTT. It codes for CASSLVPDTQYF. The chain uses TRBV7-9 and TRBJ2-3, with D uncertain. Germline values: CDR1 SEHNR, CDR2 FQNEAQ (reference sequence). Trimming cost V 3 bases and J 6 bases, with 7 bases left between them. CDR3 length: 12 residues.

The rearrangement joins TRBV27 to TRBJ2-7; tentatively, D is TRBD1 (6 bases). CDR3 size: 14 residues. The V gene's germline CDR1 is MNHEY and CDR2 SMNVEV (reference sequence). Trimming took 0 bases from V and 3 from J, leaving 9 bases between them. CDR3 sequence: CASSLSLGGYEQYF. The CDR3 nucleotides read TGTGCCAGCAGTTTATCGCTAGGGGGCTACGAGCAGTACTTC.

The chain uses TRBV5-1 and TRBJ2-3, with TRBD2 identical over 7 bases. The CDR3 is 17 residues long. Per germline, CDR1 SGHRS and CDR2 YFSETQ. Trimming cost V 5 bases and J 2 bases; bases outside gene matches: 14. The CDR3 region has the DNA TGCGCCAGCAGACCCCGTCCGGGGGGTGTTTCCACAGATACGCAGTATTTT. Translated, it gives CASRPRPGGVSTDTQYF.

The V and J genes are TRBV7-9 and TRBJ2-2; 7 positions agree with TRBD1. The CDR3 loop spans 15 amino acids. The V and J ends lost 5 bases and 3 bases, in that order; junction bases with no gene match: 6. Germline loops: CDR1 SEHNR, CDR2 FQNEAQ (reference sequence). The CDR3 region is CASSGYRGDTGELFF. The CDR3 nucleotides are TGTGCCAGCAGCGGCTACAGGGGCGACACCGGGGAGCTGTTTTTT.

The V gene is TRBV27, the J gene TRBJ2-7; TRBD2 agrees at 13 bases. The CDR3 runs to 19 residues. V shed 2 bases and J 0 bases; nucleotides not matched to a gene: 10. The V gene's germline CDR1 is MNHEY and CDR2 SMNVEV (reference sequence). The CDR3 here is CASSLKALAGGFSSYEQYF. CDR3 DNA: TGTGCCAGCAGTTTAAAAGCACTAGCGGGAGGGTTCAGCTCCTACGAGCAGTACTTC.

The chain has TRBV5-1 and TRBJ1-1, with 10 positions matching TRBD1. This CDR3 contains 14 residues. CDR1 is SGHRS and CDR2 is YFSETQ in the germline V gene. V gave up 4 bases and J gave up 5 bases; unmatched junction bases: 5. The CDR3, as DNA: TGCGCCAGCAGCAAGGACAGGGGGAGGACTGAAGCTTTCTTT. Translation: CASSKDRGRTEAFF.